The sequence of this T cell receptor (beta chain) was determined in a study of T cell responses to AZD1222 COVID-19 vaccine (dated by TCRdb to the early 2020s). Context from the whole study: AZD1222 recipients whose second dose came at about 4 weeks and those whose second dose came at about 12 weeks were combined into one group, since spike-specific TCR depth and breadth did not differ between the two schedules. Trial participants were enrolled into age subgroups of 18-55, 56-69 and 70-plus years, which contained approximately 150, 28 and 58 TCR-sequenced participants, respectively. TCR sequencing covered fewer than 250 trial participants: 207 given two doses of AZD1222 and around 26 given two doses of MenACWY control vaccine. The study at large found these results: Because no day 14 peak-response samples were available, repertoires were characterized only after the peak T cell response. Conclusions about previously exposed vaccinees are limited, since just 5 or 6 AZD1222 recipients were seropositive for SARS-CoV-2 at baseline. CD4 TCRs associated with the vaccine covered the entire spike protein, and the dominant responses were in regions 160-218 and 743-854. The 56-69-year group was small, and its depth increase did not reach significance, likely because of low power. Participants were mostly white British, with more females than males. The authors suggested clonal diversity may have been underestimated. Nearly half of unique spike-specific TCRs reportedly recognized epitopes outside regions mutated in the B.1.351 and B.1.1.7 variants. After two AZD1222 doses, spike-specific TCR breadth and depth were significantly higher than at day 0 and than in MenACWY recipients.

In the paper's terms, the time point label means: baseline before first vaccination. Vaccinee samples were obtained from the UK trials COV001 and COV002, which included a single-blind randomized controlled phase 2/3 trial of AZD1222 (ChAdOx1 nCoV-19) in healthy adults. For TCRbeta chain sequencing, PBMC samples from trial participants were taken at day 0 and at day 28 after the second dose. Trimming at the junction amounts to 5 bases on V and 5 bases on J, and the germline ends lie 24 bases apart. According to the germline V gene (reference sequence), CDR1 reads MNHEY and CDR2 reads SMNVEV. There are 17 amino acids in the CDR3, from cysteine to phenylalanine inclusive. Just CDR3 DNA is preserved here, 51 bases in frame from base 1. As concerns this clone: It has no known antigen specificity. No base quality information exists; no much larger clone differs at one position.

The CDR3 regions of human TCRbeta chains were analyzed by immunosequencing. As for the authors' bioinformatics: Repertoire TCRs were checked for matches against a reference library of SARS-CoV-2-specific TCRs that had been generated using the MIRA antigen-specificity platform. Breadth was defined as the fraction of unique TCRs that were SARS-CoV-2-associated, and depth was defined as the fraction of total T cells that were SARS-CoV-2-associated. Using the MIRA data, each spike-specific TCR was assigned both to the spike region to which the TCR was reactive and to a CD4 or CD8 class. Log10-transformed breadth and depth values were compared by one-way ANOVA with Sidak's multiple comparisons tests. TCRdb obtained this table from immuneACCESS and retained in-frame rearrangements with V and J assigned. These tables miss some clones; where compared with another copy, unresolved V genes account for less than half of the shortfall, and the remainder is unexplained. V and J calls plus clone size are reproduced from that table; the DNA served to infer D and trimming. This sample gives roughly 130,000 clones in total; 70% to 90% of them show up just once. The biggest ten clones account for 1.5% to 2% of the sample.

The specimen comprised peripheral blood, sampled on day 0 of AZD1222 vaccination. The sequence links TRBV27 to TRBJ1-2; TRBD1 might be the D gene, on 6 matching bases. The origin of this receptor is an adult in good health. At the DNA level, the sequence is TGTGCCAGCAGTCTCGAGAGTTTCGGGGGCGCGGGTTATGGCTACACCTTC. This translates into CASSLESFGGAGYGYTF.